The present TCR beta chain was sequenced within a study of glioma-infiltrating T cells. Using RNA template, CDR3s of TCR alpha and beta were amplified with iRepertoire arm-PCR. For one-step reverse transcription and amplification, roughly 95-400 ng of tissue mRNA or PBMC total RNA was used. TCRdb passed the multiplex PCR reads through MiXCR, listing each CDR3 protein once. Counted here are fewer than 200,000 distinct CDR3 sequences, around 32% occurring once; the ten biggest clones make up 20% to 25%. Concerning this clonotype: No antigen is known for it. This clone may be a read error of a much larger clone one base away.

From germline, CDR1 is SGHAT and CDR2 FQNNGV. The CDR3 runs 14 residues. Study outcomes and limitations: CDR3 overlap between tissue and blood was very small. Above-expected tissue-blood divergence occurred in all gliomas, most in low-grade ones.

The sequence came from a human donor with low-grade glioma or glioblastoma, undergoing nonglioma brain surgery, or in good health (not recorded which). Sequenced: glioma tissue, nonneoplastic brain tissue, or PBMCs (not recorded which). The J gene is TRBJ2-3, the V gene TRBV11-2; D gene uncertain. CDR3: CATQEGQSTDTQYF. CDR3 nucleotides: TGTGCTACCCAAGAAGGGCAGAGCACAGATACGCAGTATTTT. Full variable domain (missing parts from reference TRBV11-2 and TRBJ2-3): EAGVAQSPRYKIIEKRQSVAFWCNPISGHATLYWYQQILGQGPKLLIQFQNNGVVDDSQLPKDRFSAERLKGVDSTLKIQPAKLEDSAVYLCATQEGQSTDTQYFGPGTRLTVL.